Here is one TCR beta chain with its context. This record belongs to a study of cytomegalovirus exposure and HLA in healthy donors. The wider study: Unique TCR beta sequences numbering some 110 million came from 150 million to 200 million T cells in an earlier analysis.

Trimming removed 0 bases from V and 2 bases from J, with 8 bases in between. This CDR3 has 14 residues. Germline V lookup: CDR1 SGHRS, CDR2 YFSETQ. PCR amplification relied on 60 Vbeta primers (plus 13 Jbeta primers). Clones were read by immunoSEQ multiplex PCR, and TCRdb kept only the in-frame ones, dropping some. Among tens of thousands of clones listed, 60% to 65% were seen once. Sequenced: PBMCs. The chain uses TRBV5-1 and TRBJ1-1; D call uncertain. The sequence was obtained from a human donor in good health. This CDR3 is CASSLVSPNTEAFF. The CDR3, as DNA: TGCGCCAGCAGCTTGGTGTCCCCAAACACTGAAGCTTTCTTT.